The 23 T cell receptor beta chains below were found in one sample sequenced in a study of blood T cell repertoires in COVID-19. The protocol was immunoSEQ multiplex PCR, while the TCRdb copy is restricted to in-frame clones and leaves out a portion. The sample carries some 170,000 clones, about 92% recorded once. Sequences were obtained from peripheral blood. These receptors were obtained from a woman aged 55-69 years with COVID-19, enrolled during active disease.

This sequence joins TRBV6-5 and TRBJ1-5; TRBD1 aligns across 7 bases. This CDR3 contains 15 residues. V trimming: 5 bases; J trimming: 2 bases; junction bases outside the gene matches: 6. Per the germline V gene, CDR1 is MNHEY and CDR2 is SVGAGI. The CDR3 bases are TGTGCCAGCAGTCTAAACAGGGGAGGCAATCAGCCCCAGCATTTT. Translated, it gives CASSLNRGGNQPQHF.

In nucleotides, the CDR3 is TGTGCCATCAGCTACGCCGGGACAGGGCGTACTGAAGCTTTCTTT. This encodes CAISYAGTGRTEAFF. The chain joins TRBV10-3 to TRBJ1-1; 9 nucleotides match TRBD1. Germline-derived CDR1 and CDR2 are ENHRY and SYGVKD. The CDR3 sequence is 15 residues long. The V segment lost 6 bases and the J segment 5 bases; nucleotides outside the gene matches: 10.

The chain links TRBV15 to TRBJ2-7, with TRBD2 as a possible D gene (7 bases). The CDR3 has 15 amino acids. Looked up from germline, CDR1 is LNHNV and CDR2 is YYDKDF (reference sequence). V lost 3 bases, J lost 5 bases, and 17 bases lay in between. CDR3 in DNA: TGTGCCACCAGCAGGGGGAGGGGGAATCGTAACGAGCAGTACTTC. Protein product: CATSRGRGNRNEQYF.

V usage is TRBV7-2 and J usage is TRBJ2-4, with 8 bases aligning to TRBD2. The CDR3 consists of 18 residues. Losses at the gene ends were 1 base for V and 1 base for J; bases not matched to a gene: 9. Germline lookup yields CDR1 SGHTA and CDR2 FQGNSA. The CDR3: CASSLGLPGGLAKNIQYF. As DNA, the CDR3 is TGTGCCAGCAGCTTAGGTCTCCCGGGGGGGCTGGCCAAAAACATTCAGTACTTC.

The chain links TRBV19 to TRBJ1-1, with D perhaps matching TRBD1 (6 bases). The CDR3 contains 14 residues. Trimming took off 3 bases at V and 2 bases at J, with 10 bases between the two ends. Germline V lookup: CDR1 LNHDA, CDR2 SQIVND (reference sequence). CDR3 region: CASSIGTPNTEAFF. CDR3 sequence (DNA): TGTGCCAGTAGTATTGGGACACCTAACACTGAAGCTTTCTTT.

The genes are TRBV4-3 and TRBJ1-1, with D tentatively TRBD1 (5 bases). V lost 0 bases and J 4 bases, leaving 6 bases between the germline ends. The CDR3 runs to 13 residues. Germline V gives CDR1 LGHNA, CDR2 YSLEER. The CDR3 nucleotides read TGCGCCAGCAGCCAAGAGGGGGGCACTGAAGCTTTCTTT. Residues: CASSQEGGTEAFF.

The V call is TRBV14, the J call TRBJ1-2, with D hard to call. The length of the CDR3 is 13 residues. Germline assignment: CDR1 SGHDN and CDR2 FVKESK. V was cut by 4 bases and J by 2 bases, with 8 bases left in between. CDR3 nucleotide sequence: TGTGCCAGCAGCCCCAACGGGAACTATGGCTACACCTTC. Translation: CASSPNGNYGYTF.

The gene calls are TRBV11-2 and TRBJ1-1; 10 bases are shared with TRBD1. Germline V lookup: CDR1 SGHAT, CDR2 FQNNGV. CDR3 length equals 18 residues. Losses at the gene ends were 3 bases for V and 3 bases for J; bases not matched to a gene: 13. CDR3 sequence: CASSLVNPGQGWDTEAFF. Written as DNA, the CDR3 is TGTGCCAGCAGCTTGGTTAACCCGGGACAGGGGTGGGACACTGAAGCTTTCTTT.

This rearrangement joins TRBV19 to TRBJ1-5, with D tentatively TRBD1 (6 bases). CDR1 is LNHDA and CDR2 is SQIVND in the germline V gene (reference sequence). CDR3 size: 18 residues. V shed 5 bases and J shed 2 bases, with 22 bases lying between them. CDR3 nucleotide sequence: TGTGCCAGTAGTCGGATAGTAGGGGGGGCTTCTGGCAATCAGCCCCAGCATTTT. This sequence encodes CASSRIVGGASGNQPQHF.

The rearrangement uses TRBV25-1 and TRBJ1-1; D gene uncertain. Germline-derived CDR1 and CDR2 are MGHDK and SYGVNS. The CDR3 consists of 13 residues. Trimming stripped 6 bases from V and 3 bases from J, with 11 bases between. DNA of the CDR3: TGTGCCAGCAGGAGGGAGGTGTACACTGAAGCTTTCTTT. Translation gives CASRREVYTEAFF.

The DNA of the CDR3 is TGTGCCAGCAGCTTGAGGACAGTTGAAGCTTTCTTT. This sequence encodes CASSLRTVEAFF. V gene TRBV5-5 combines with J gene TRBJ1-1; the D gene is possibly TRBD1 (6 bases). Trimming removed 1 base from V and 7 bases from J, with 8 bases in between. The V gene's germline CDR1 is SGHKS and CDR2 YYEKEE (reference sequence). This CDR3 region has 12 residues.

This chain joins TRBV7-9 and TRBJ2-3; D possibly corresponds to TRBD2 (6 bases). This CDR3 has 17 residues. V was trimmed by 2 bases and J by 0 bases, leaving 15 bases between them. Germline V CDR1 and CDR2: SEHNR, FQNEAQ (reference sequence). CDR3 region: CASSLSGGNPSTDTQYF. Written as DNA, the CDR3 is TGTGCCAGCAGCTTAAGTGGGGGGAACCCTAGCACAGATACGCAGTATTTT.

The chain is built from TRBV11-1 and TRBJ2-5; maybe TRBD2 (6 bases). The germline gives CDR1 SGHAT, CDR2 FQDESV (reference sequence). The CDR3 runs 14 residues. Trimming removed 1 base from V and 5 bases from J, with 11 bases in between. CDR3 residues: CASSLGRRGETQYF. The CDR3 DNA is TGTGCCAGCAGCTTAGGCAGACGGGGGGAGACCCAGTACTTC.

This chain links TRBV5-1 with TRBJ1-2; D is undetermined. The CDR3 sequence is 13 residues long. Looked up from germline, CDR1 is SGHRS and CDR2 is YFSETQ. V was trimmed by 4 bases and J by 7 bases, leaving 14 bases between them. CDR3 protein: CASSPSVEGGYTF. Written as DNA, the CDR3 is TGCGCCAGCAGCCCTTCTGTGGAGGGTGGCTACACCTTC.

The rearrangement joins TRBV29-1 to TRBJ1-2; 9 positions agree with TRBD1. Germline CDR1 and CDR2: SQVTM and ANQGSEA. After removal of 6 bases from V and 3 bases from J, the junction contained 5 bases not matched to a gene. The CDR3 has 13 amino acids. The CDR3 DNA is TGCAGCGTCAGGACAGGGGAGGACTATGGCTACACCTTC. Protein product: CSVRTGEDYGYTF. The complete variable domain, with remaining parts taken from reference TRBV29-1 and TRBJ1-2, reads SAVISQKPSRDICQRGTSLTIQCQVDSQVTMMFWYRQQPGQSLTLIATANQGSEATYESGFVIDKFPISRPNLTFSTLTVSNMSPEDSSIYLCSVRTGEDYGYTFGSGTRLTVV.

The chain is built from TRBV11-1 and TRBJ1-6; possible D gene TRBD1, 5 bases. V lost 5 bases, J lost 12 bases, and 8 bases lay in between. Germline CDR1 and CDR2: SGHAT and FQDESV (reference sequence). CDR3 length: 11 amino acids. Written as DNA, the CDR3 is TGTGCCAGCAGCCCCGGGGGACCCCTCCACTTT. Protein product: CASSPGGPLHF.

The genes are TRBV11-3 and TRBJ1-1, with a possible D match to TRBD1 (6 bases). V shed 5 bases and J shed 4 bases, with 14 bases lying between them. The germline gives CDR1 SGHNT, CDR2 YENEEA. This CDR3 contains 14 residues. This CDR3 reads CASSQGGESTEAFF. The CDR3 nucleotides read TGTGCCAGCAGCCAAGGGGGGGAAAGCACTGAAGCTTTCTTT.

V usage is TRBV7-3 and J usage is TRBJ1-6; 7 nucleotides line up with TRBD1. Germline assignment: CDR1 SGHTA and CDR2 FQGTGA. The CDR3 is 13 residues long. Losses at the gene ends were 5 bases for V and 8 bases for J; bases not matched to a gene: 3. In nucleotides, the CDR3 is TGTGCCAGCAGCCGAGACAGGGATTCACCCCTCCACTTT. It codes for CASSRDRDSPLHF.

The chain is built from TRBV9 and TRBJ2-5, with 11 positions matching TRBD2. This CDR3 is built from 16 residues. Germline V gene data show CDR1 as SGDLS and CDR2 as YYNGEE. With V trimmed by 2 bases and J by 2 bases, 5 bases remained unmatched. The CDR3 loop is CASSVGTSGQQETQYF. The DNA for the CDR3 is TGTGCCAGCAGCGTGGGGACTAGCGGTCAGCAAGAGACCCAGTACTTC.

The J gene is TRBJ1-1, the V gene TRBV7-2; 7 bases agree with TRBD1. Germline CDR1 SGHTA, CDR2 FQGNSA. The J segment lost 1 base and the V segment lost 7 bases, leaving 12 bases of the junction unmatched. CDR3 length: 16 amino acids. This CDR3 reads CASTLYVGTANTEAFF. CDR3 in DNA: TGTGCCAGCACCCTTTACGTGGGGACAGCGAACACTGAAGCTTTCTTT.

The V gene is TRBV4-1, the J gene TRBJ2-7; weak D call: TRBD2 (6 bases). Germline CDR1 MGHRA, CDR2 YSYEKL. Trimming took off 4 bases at V and 4 bases at J, with 17 bases between the two ends. The CDR3 extends over 15 amino acids. CDR3 loop: CASSLGWTTPYEQYF. CDR3 bases: TGCGCCAGCAGCCTTGGCTGGACTACCCCTTACGAGCAGTACTTC.

This clone has just one count. The chain combines TRBV19 with TRBJ1-5; D might be TRBD1 (6 bases). The CDR3 sequence is 17 residues long. Germline CDR1 and CDR2: LNHDA and SQIVND (reference sequence). Trimming removed 1 base from V and 0 bases from J, with 13 bases in between. The CDR3 reads CASSIVQGHNSNQPQHF. CDR3 sequence (DNA): TGTGCCAGTAGTATAGTACAGGGCCATAATAGCAATCAGCCCCAGCATTTT.

Note on this clone: The identical CDR3 is also encoded by other nucleotide sequences in the sample. This sequence joins TRBV6-2 or TRBV6-3 and TRBJ1-2; 9 nucleotides match TRBD1. The CDR3 is 14 amino acids. The V gene's germline CDR1 is MNHEY and CDR2 SVGEGT. The V and J ends lost 3 bases and 7 bases, in that order; junction bases with no gene match: 6. The CDR3 loop is CASSYSTGGGGYTF. CDR3 sequence (DNA): TGTGCCAGCAGTTATTCTACAGGGGGCGGTGGCTACACCTTC.